The 25 T cell receptor beta chains given below trace back to one sample, sequenced in a study of blood T cell repertoires in COVID-19. Method: immunoSEQ multiplex PCR; TCRdb's copy keeps in-frame clones and lacks some. This sample has a few hundred thousand clones, with 80% to 90% found just once. Sequenced input: PBMCs or T cells enriched from blood (not recorded which). The source is a man in his forties in a cohort exposed to, infected with or recovered from COVID-19 (not recorded which).

This chain joins TRBV27 and TRBJ2-5; no clear D. The CDR3 runs to 11 residues. V was clipped by 3 bases and J by 7 bases, with 6 bases between them. CDR1 is MNHEY, CDR2 SMNVEV, per germline (reference sequence). CDR3 protein: CASSFRGTQYF. DNA for the CDR3: TGTGCCAGCAGTTTTAGAGGGACCCAGTACTTC.

This rearrangement joins TRBV3-1 (or the pseudogene TRBV3-2) to TRBJ2-2, with 16 bases that match TRBD2. V gave up 4 bases and J gave up 8 bases; unmatched junction bases: 7. The CDR3 is 17 amino acids. CDR1 and CDR2 from the germline V gene are LGHDT and YNNKEL (reference sequence). CDR3 sequence reads: CASSLRGLAGGIGELFF. DNA of the CDR3: TGTGCCAGCAGCCTCCGGGGACTAGCGGGAGGGATAGGGGAGCTGTTTTTT.

The rearrangement joins TRBV2 to TRBJ1-5; 9 nucleotides agree with TRBD1. The CDR3 is made up of 14 amino acids. Unmatched junction bases numbered 5, after V lost 6 bases and J lost 5 bases. Germline CDR1 and CDR2: SNHLY and FYNNEI. Here the CDR3 reads CASRLGQGDQPQHF. CDR3 DNA: TGTGCCAGCAGGCTGGGACAGGGCGATCAGCCCCAGCATTTT.

The J gene is TRBJ1-6, the V gene TRBV5-6; 7 bases align to TRBD1. The germline V gene encodes CDR1 SGHDT and CDR2 YYEEEE. V was pared by 4 bases and J by 6 bases, with 4 bases of the junction left unmatched. The CDR3 is 14 residues long. Written as DNA, the CDR3 is TGTGCCAGCAGCCAGACAGGGAGTAATTCACCCCTCCACTTT. Its translation is CASSQTGSNSPLHF.

The J gene is TRBJ1-3, the V gene TRBV18; 10 nucleotides agree with TRBD1. The J segment lost 8 bases and the V segment lost 2 bases, leaving 12 bases of the junction unmatched. The germline V gene has CDR1 KGHSH and CDR2 LQKENI. The CDR3 contains 17 residues. In DNA form, the CDR3 reads TGTGCCAGCTCACCAGTAGCCCCGGGACAGGGGTTGTACACCATATATTTT. Its translation: CASSPVAPGQGLYTIYF.

The gene calls are TRBV15 and TRBJ1-1; tentative D call: TRBD1 (5 bases). The CDR3 loop spans 15 amino acids. CDR1 is LNHNV and CDR2 is YYDKDF in the germline V gene (reference sequence). V dropped 1 base and J dropped 0 bases, with 9 bases sitting between them. CDR3 DNA: TGTGCCACCAGCAGAGCCCAGGGAATGAACACTGAAGCTTTCTTT. As protein: CATSRAQGMNTEAFF.

This rearrangement joins TRBV7-8 to TRBJ2-1; TRBD2 might be the D (5 bases). The CDR3 totals 16 residues. Germline V lookup: CDR1 SGHVS, CDR2 FQNEAQ. Trimming stripped 0 bases from V and 7 bases from J, with 16 bases between. The CDR3 region is CASSLAGTGKANEQFF. DNA for the CDR3: TGTGCCAGCAGCTTAGCGGGCACGGGAAAGGCTAATGAGCAGTTCTTC.

The V call is TRBV5-1, the J call TRBJ2-3; maybe TRBD2 (6 bases). Germline CDR1 reads SGHRS; CDR2 reads YFSETQ. This CDR3 comprises 15 residues. Trimming shortened V by 4 bases and J by 0 bases, and 12 bases separated the two germline ends. For the CDR3, the DNA is TGCGCCAGCAGCGATAGCGGTCCTAGCACAGATACGCAGTATTTT. It encodes CASSDSGPSTDTQYF. The full variable domain, with the rest looked up from reference TRBV5-1 and TRBJ2-3, is KAGVTQTPRYLIKTRGQQVTLSCSPISGHRSVSWYQQTPGQGLQFLFEYFSETQRNKGNFPGRFSGRQFSNSRSEMNVSTLELGDSALYLCASSDSGPSTDTQYFGPGTRLTVL.

The chain couples TRBV4-1 to TRBJ2-1; D might be TRBD2 (6 bases). The V gene's germline CDR1 is MGHRA and CDR2 YSYEKL. The CDR3 has 17 amino acids. The V and J ends lost 0 bases and 0 bases respectively, with 12 bases between them. The CDR3 loop is CASSQEGEASSYNEQFF. Written as DNA, the CDR3 is TGCGCCAGCAGCCAAGAGGGGGAGGCCAGCTCCTACAATGAGCAGTTCTTC.

The chain joins TRBV7-9 to TRBJ2-7, with 9 bases identical to TRBD1. Germline V gene lookup returns CDR1 SEHNR and CDR2 FQNEAQ (reference sequence). Trimming at V came to 4 bases and at J to 6 bases, leaving 7 bases not matched to a gene. The CDR3 loop spans 14 amino acids. This CDR3 is CASSSGTGWFEQYF. CDR3 coding DNA: TGTGCCAGCAGCTCCGGGACAGGGTGGTTCGAGCAGTACTTC.

The rearrangement uses TRBV6-5 and TRBJ1-1; 9 nucleotides align to TRBD1. J lost 6 bases, V lost 7 bases, and 12 bases had no gene match. The CDR3 spans 15 residues. The germline gives CDR1 MNHEY, CDR2 SVGAGI. The CDR3 DNA is TGTGCCAGCACCGAACCGGGACAGGGAGGTCCTGAAGCTTTCTTT. Translated: CASTEPGQGGPEAFF.

The chain is built from TRBV7-3 and TRBJ2-7; D may be TRBD1 (5 bases). CDR3 length: 13 residues. Looked up from germline, CDR1 is SGHTA and CDR2 is FQGTGA. V was cut by 2 bases and J by 3 bases, with 8 bases left in between. The CDR3 DNA follows: TGTGCCAGCAGCTTAGGAGACAGCTACGAGCAGTACTTC. Amino acids: CASSLGDSYEQYF. Drawing the rest from reference TRBV7-3 and TRBJ2-7, the complete variable domain is GAGVSQTPSNKVTEKGKYVELRCDPISGHTALYWYRQSLGQGPEFLIYFQGTGAADDSGLPNDRFFAVRPEGSVSTLKIQRTERGDSAVYLCASSLGDSYEQYFGPGTRLTVT.

This chain links TRBV12-5 with TRBJ2-7; weak D call: TRBD2 (6 bases). Trimming pared 5 bases from V and 3 bases from J, leaving 17 bases between. The CDR3 contains 15 residues. CDR1 is LGHNT and CDR2 is FRNRAP in the germline V gene. CDR3 DNA sequence: TGTGCTAGTGGTAGACAAGCGGGTACTAACTACGAGCAGTACTTC. Protein product: CASGRQAGTNYEQYF.

This chain joins TRBV7-2 and TRBJ1-2; the D is unclear. This CDR3 has 14 residues. Germline CDR1 reads SGHTA; CDR2 reads FQGNSA. V was trimmed by 5 bases and J by 0 bases, leaving 10 bases between them. The CDR3 nucleotides read TGTGCCAGCAGCCCCCGGGGATCTAACTATGGCTACACCTTC. It encodes CASSPRGSNYGYTF.

The gene calls are TRBV5-6 and TRBJ1-3; no firm D call. Germline CDR1 is SGHDT and CDR2 is YYEEEE. V lost 2 bases and J lost 2, with 8 bases in between. The CDR3 sequence is 14 residues long. CDR3 amino acids: CASSFFATGNTIYF. In DNA, the CDR3 is TGTGCCAGCAGCTTTTTTGCGACTGGAAACACCATATATTTT.

This clone was picked up one time. The chain combines TRBV25-1 with TRBJ1-6; a possible D gene is TRBD1 (6 bases). Germline assignment: CDR1 MGHDK and CDR2 SYGVNS. This CDR3 has 14 residues. The germline V and J ends were trimmed by 8 bases and 10 bases, with 18 bases remaining between them. CDR3 in amino acids: CASDPGQLGSPLHF. DNA for the CDR3: TGTGCCAGCGACCCGGGACAACTAGGATCACCCCTCCACTTT.

V and J are TRBV27 and TRBJ1-6; 7 bases agree with TRBD1. The CDR3 spans 16 residues. Trimming at V came to 6 bases and at J to 7 bases, leaving 12 bases not matched to a gene. CDR1 is MNHEY and CDR2 is SMNVEV in the germline V gene (reference sequence). The CDR3 nucleotides are TGTGCCAGCAGCCCGGGCCCACAGGGGAGGAATTCACCCCTCCACTTT. It translates to CASSPGPQGRNSPLHF.

The chain is built from TRBV3-1 (or the pseudogene TRBV3-2) and TRBJ2-7; D perhaps matches TRBD2 (6 bases). This CDR3 spans 12 amino acids. V shed 6 bases and J shed 6 bases, with 12 bases lying between them. Germline V gene lookup returns CDR1 LGHDT and CDR2 YNNKEL (reference sequence). The CDR3 sequence: CASSLWGGEQYF. The DNA for the CDR3 is TGTGCCAGCAGTCTTTGGGGAGGCGAGCAGTACTTC.

On this clone: This specimen includes other DNA sequences encoding the same CDR3. The CDR3 sequence: CASSRTGGSYEQYF. The DNA for the CDR3 is TGTGCCAGCAGTCGGACAGGGGGCTCCTACGAGCAGTACTTC. The chain is built from TRBV6-5 and TRBJ2-7, with 10 bases lining up with TRBD1. Trimming removed 5 bases from V and 0 bases from J; junction bases left unmatched: 1. CDR3 length: 14 residues. Germline values: CDR1 MNHEY, CDR2 SVGAGI.

This rearrangement joins TRBV6-1 to TRBJ2-7; the match to TRBD1 covers 7 bases. V was clipped by 4 bases and J by 3 bases; unmatched bases: 12. CDR3 size: 16 residues. Per germline, CDR1 MNHNS and CDR2 SASEGT. The CDR3 here is CASSAVGTVFSYEQYF. The CDR3 DNA reads as TGTGCCAGCAGTGCCGTAGGGACAGTATTTAGCTACGAGCAGTACTTC.

The gene calls are TRBV19 and TRBJ2-2; D perhaps matches TRBD2 (6 bases). CDR1 LNHDA and CDR2 SQIVND come from the germline V gene (reference sequence). Trimming took 3 bases from V and 3 from J, leaving 11 bases between them. This CDR3 has 15 residues. The CDR3 loop reads CASSIGGIDTGELFF. The CDR3 region has the DNA TGTGCCAGTAGTATTGGAGGGATCGACACCGGGGAGCTGTTTTTT.

The V and J genes are TRBV10-2 and TRBJ2-6; 8 bases align to TRBD1. The CDR3 consists of 17 residues. Per germline, CDR1 WSHSY and CDR2 SAAADI. Losses at the gene ends were 4 bases for V and 2 bases for J; bases not matched to a gene: 7. This CDR3 is CASSAGTGGAGANVLTF. The CDR3 bases are TGCGCCAGCAGTGCCGGGACAGGAGGCGCTGGGGCCAACGTCCTGACTTTC.

This chain connects TRBV10-2 to TRBJ2-3, with TRBD2 matching 9 bases. Germline assignment: CDR1 WSHSY and CDR2 SAAADI. After removal of 5 bases from V and 1 base from J, the junction contained 1 base not matched to a gene. This CDR3 has 14 amino acids. This chain's CDR3 is CASSLAGRTDTQYF. The CDR3 region has the DNA TGCGCCAGCAGTCTAGCGGGACGCACAGATACGCAGTATTTT.

V gene TRBV3-1 (or the pseudogene TRBV3-2) combines with J gene TRBJ2-2; 9 positions match TRBD2. Germline lookup yields CDR1 LGHDT and CDR2 YNNKEL (reference sequence). V shed 1 base, J shed 4 bases, and the junction held 7 bases outside the gene matches. The CDR3 is 17 amino acids. The CDR3 here is CASSQARLAAATGELFF. CDR3 nucleotide sequence: TGTGCCAGCAGCCAAGCCCGACTAGCGGCAGCCACCGGGGAGCTGTTTTTT.

The chain joins TRBV6-5 to TRBJ1-3; D may be TRBD1 (5 bases). CDR1 MNHEY and CDR2 SVGAGI come from the germline V gene. The CDR3 has 15 residues. The V and J ends lost 6 bases and 0 bases respectively, with 12 bases between them. CDR3 DNA: TGTGCCAGCAGACGGGGGTCGGCCTCTGGAAACACCATATATTTT. Its translation is CASRRGSASGNTIYF.